The 14 T cell receptor beta chains listed next were all sequenced from one sample in a study of technical replicates of blood from a few donors. TCRdb keeps only in-frame clones here, not all; method: immunoSEQ multiplex PCR. The sample has tens of thousands of clones, approximately 95% seen once; the top ten hold under 3%. The sample consisted of PBMCs. The receptors stem from a human donor in good health. Some clones in this sample may be carry-over from other donors' samples.

The J gene is TRBJ2-3, the V gene TRBV11-3; no definite D call. The CDR3 length is 13 residues. The germline V and J ends were trimmed by 6 bases and 3 bases, with 10 bases remaining between them. Germline V gene lookup returns CDR1 SGHNT and CDR2 YENEEA. The CDR3 reads CASSNDKTDTQYF. Written as DNA, the CDR3 is TGTGCCAGCAGTAATGACAAAACAGATACGCAGTATTTT.

In this sample, this clone turned up once. The chain links TRBV6-1 to TRBJ1-5, with 7 bases matching TRBD1. The V segment lost 2 bases and the J segment 1 base; nucleotides outside the gene matches: 11. The germline CDR1 and CDR2 sequences are MNHNS and SASEGT. This CDR3 is built from 18 residues. CDR3 residues: CASSESYGRGPSNQPQHF. DNA of the CDR3: TGTGCCAGCAGTGAATCCTACGGGAGGGGGCCGAGCAATCAGCCCCAGCATTTT.

The genes are TRBV13 and TRBJ1-1; maybe TRBD1 (5 bases). The V and J ends lost 2 bases and 0 bases respectively, with 7 bases between them. Germline assignment: CDR1 PRHDT and CDR2 FYEKMQ (reference sequence). CDR3 length: 14 amino acids. In DNA form, the CDR3 reads TGTGCCAGCAGCTTAAGGGGCTTGAACACTGAAGCTTTCTTT. Translating gives CASSLRGLNTEAFF.

The V gene is TRBV6-1, the J gene TRBJ1-3; TRBD1 aligns across 7 bases. After removal of 11 bases from V and 0 bases from J, the junction contained 4 bases not matched to a gene. This CDR3 has 13 residues. Germline CDR1 is MNHNS and CDR2 is SASEGT. The CDR3 DNA reads TGTGCCGGAACAGGGGACTCTGGAAACACCATATATTTT. It translates to CAGTGDSGNTIYF.

The V call is TRBV29-1, the J call TRBJ2-7; no firm D call. CDR3 length: 9 amino acids. The V gene lost 7 bases and the J gene lost 7 bases, with 8 bases spanning the gap. From germline, CDR1 is SQVTM and CDR2 ANQGSEA. The CDR3 nucleotides read TGCAGCGGGGTCAGGGAGCAGTACTTC. Protein: CSGVREQYF.

The gene calls are TRBV2 and TRBJ2-2; 8 nucleotides line up with TRBD1. Germline CDR1 is SNHLY and CDR2 is FYNNEI. The CDR3 totals 14 residues. V lost 8 bases to trimming and J lost 4 bases; unmatched junction nucleotides: 6. This CDR3 reads CASAYRGSTGELFF. For the CDR3, the DNA is TGTGCCAGCGCCTACAGGGGGAGCACCGGGGAGCTGTTTTTT.

The chain joins TRBV29-1 to TRBJ2-1; 9 bases align to TRBD2. The length of the CDR3 is 14 residues. Trimming took 8 bases from V and 8 from J; bases not matched to a gene: 13. Germline V CDR1 and CDR2: SQVTM, ANQGSEA. The DNA for the CDR3 is TGCAGCCTGTTGCGGGAGGGCCAGTTCTATGAGCAGTTCTTC. It encodes CSLLREGQFYEQFF.

The rearrangement links TRBV6-5 to TRBJ1-6; TRBD1 aligns across 8 bases. V shed 5 bases, J shed 7 bases, and the junction held 4 bases outside the gene matches. The CDR3 has 14 residues. Germline CDR1 and CDR2: MNHEY and SVGAGI. This CDR3 reads CASSAWTGNSPLHF. The DNA for the CDR3 is TGTGCCAGCAGTGCTTGGACAGGGAATTCACCCCTCCACTTT.

This chain connects TRBV19 to TRBJ1-5; D is perhaps TRBD1 (6 bases). The CDR3 totals 16 residues. The germline gives CDR1 LNHDA, CDR2 SQIVND (reference sequence). Trimming stripped 5 bases from V and 1 base from J, with 15 bases between. CDR3 amino acids: CASSLRGGGSNQPQHF. The CDR3 coding sequence is TGTGCCAGTAGTCTCCGGGGCGGGGGCAGCAATCAGCCCCAGCATTTT.

The chain uses TRBV6-1 and TRBJ2-7; D perhaps matches TRBD1 (5 bases). Germline CDR1 is MNHNS and CDR2 is SASEGT. Trimming removed 5 bases from V and 2 bases from J, with 16 bases in between. The CDR3 length is 15 residues. As DNA, the CDR3 is TGTGCCAGCAGTTTAGGGGTCCCAGGGACCTACGAGCAGTACTTC. As protein: CASSLGVPGTYEQYF.

V usage is TRBV19 and J usage is TRBJ2-1; 9 bases agree with TRBD2. The CDR3 covers 15 residues. CDR1 and CDR2 from the germline V gene are LNHDA and SQIVND (reference sequence). The V and J ends lost 3 bases and 7 bases, in that order; junction bases with no gene match: 7. The CDR3 coding sequence is TGTGCCAGTAGTATTCCCCTAGCGGGGTCAAATGAGCAGTTCTTC. It is translated as CASSIPLAGSNEQFF.

The chain couples TRBV10-3 to TRBJ2-2, with 9 nucleotides matching TRBD1. V shed 0 bases, J shed 4 bases, and the junction held 3 bases outside the gene matches. CDR1 ENHRY and CDR2 SYGVKD come from the germline V gene. This CDR3 spans 16 amino acids. The CDR3 DNA reads as TGTGCCATCAGTGAGTCCAGGACAGGGGTCACCGGGGAGCTGTTTTTT. Translation: CAISESRTGVTGELFF.

This clone was detected once. V and J are TRBV4-1 and TRBJ1-2; D is uncertain. There are 15 residues in the CDR3. With 3 bases removed from V and 5 bases from J, the gap between germline ends came to 16 bases. CDR1 and CDR2 (germline): MGHRA, YSYEKL. CDR3 protein: CASSHPPGGRYGYTF. CDR3 nucleotides: TGCGCCAGCAGCCATCCCCCCGGCGGTCGATATGGCTACACCTTC.

V usage is TRBV9 and J usage is TRBJ1-1; the D gene is possibly TRBD1 (6 bases). The V gene lost 6 bases and the J gene lost 1 base, with 10 bases spanning the gap. Germline V lookup: CDR1 SGDLS, CDR2 YYNGEE. The CDR3 runs 13 residues. In DNA, the CDR3 is TGTGCCAGCACCAGAGGGGGGAACACTGAAGCTTTCTTT. Its protein is CASTRGGNTEAFF.